This TCR beta chain is drawn from a study of CXCR3-negative and CXCR3-positive naive CD8 T cells. The study, taken as a whole, reports: Diversity was high in both naive subsets and much lower in memory cells. More hydrophobic TRB CDR3s occurred in CXCR3-positive than in CXCR3-negative naive cells. Memory cells differed in TRBV-TRBJ usage, but naive CXCR3-negative and CXCR3-positive cells had similar usage.

A note on this clonotype: Its antigen remains unidentified.

Researchers sorted roughly 310,000 cells of each CD8+ T cell subset in triplicate. This CDR3 is built from 14 residues. Germline V gene sequence: CDR1 DFQATT, CDR2 SNEGSKA (reference sequence). The authors prepared UMI-labeled TRB cDNA libraries by 5' RACE. From the 5' RACE reads, TCRdb lists one entry per CDR3 protein and no DNA. Reported are approximately 5,100 distinct CDR3 sequences; the ten largest clones contain roughly 2.5%. Sequenced: naive CXCR3+ CD8+ T cells from blood. Subset reported: CD45RO-CCR7+CD27+CD95- naive CD8+ T cells expressing CXCR3 (TNR3+). This sequence was found in a human donor in good health. Some clones in this sample may be carry-over from other donors' samples. This chain joins TRBV20-1 and TRBJ2-7; TCRdb's assignment of TRBD2 cannot be checked, as there is no DNA. CDR3 amino acids: CSAEGWGLADEQYF.